The clone carrying this TCR beta chain was found a few times. The data are from a study of T cells in tumors and immune-related adverse events. Germline lookup yields CDR1 SGHVT and CDR2 SQSDAQ. The length of the CDR3 is 15 residues. V lost 4 bases to trimming and J lost 0 bases, with 12 bases between them. Assay: immunoSEQ multiplex PCR; the TCRdb copy retains only in-frame clones and omits some. The table lists 4,500 or so clones, almost 85% of them singletons. The material was skin tissue, obtained from a patient treated with anti-PD-1 therapy. V and J are TRBV7-4 and TRBJ1-1; D might be TRBD1 (6 bases). The clonotype originates from a female donor with metastatic renal cell carcinoma. DNA of the CDR3: TGTGCCAGCAGCTCAGCGGGACACCTGAACACTGAAGCTTTCTTT. It yields the protein CASSSAGHLNTEAFF.